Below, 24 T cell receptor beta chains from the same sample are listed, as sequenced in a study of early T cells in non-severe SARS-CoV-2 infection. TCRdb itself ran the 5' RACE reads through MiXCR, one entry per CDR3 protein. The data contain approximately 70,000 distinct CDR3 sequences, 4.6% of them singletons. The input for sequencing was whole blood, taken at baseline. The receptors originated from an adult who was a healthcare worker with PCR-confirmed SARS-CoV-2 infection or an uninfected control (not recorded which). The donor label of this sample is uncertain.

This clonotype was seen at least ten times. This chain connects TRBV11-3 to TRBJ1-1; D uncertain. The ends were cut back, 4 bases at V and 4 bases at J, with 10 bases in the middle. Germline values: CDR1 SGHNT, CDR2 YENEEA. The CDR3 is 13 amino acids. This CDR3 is CASSSDGFTEAFF. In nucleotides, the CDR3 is TGTGCCAGCAGCTCGGACGGCTTCACTGAAGCTTTCTTT.

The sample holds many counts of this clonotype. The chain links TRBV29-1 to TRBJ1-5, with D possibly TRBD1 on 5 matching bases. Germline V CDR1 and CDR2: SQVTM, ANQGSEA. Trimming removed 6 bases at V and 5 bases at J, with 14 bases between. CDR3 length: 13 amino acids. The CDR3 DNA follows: TGCAGCGTCGCTCAGGGCGAGCATCAGCCCCAGCATTTT. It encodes CSVAQGEHQPQHF.

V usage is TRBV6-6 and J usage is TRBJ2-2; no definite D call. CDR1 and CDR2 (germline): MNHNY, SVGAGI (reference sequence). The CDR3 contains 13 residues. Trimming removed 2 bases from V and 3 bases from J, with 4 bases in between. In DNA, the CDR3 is TGTGCCAGCAGTTACCCGGACACCGGGGAGCTGTTTTTT. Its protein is CASSYPDTGELFF.

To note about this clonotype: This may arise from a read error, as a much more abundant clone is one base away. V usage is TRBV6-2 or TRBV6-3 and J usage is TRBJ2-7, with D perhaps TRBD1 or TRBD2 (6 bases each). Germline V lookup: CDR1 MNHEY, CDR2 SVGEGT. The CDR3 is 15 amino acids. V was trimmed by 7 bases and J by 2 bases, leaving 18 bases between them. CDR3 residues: CASTSRGTPTYEQYF. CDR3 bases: TGTGCCAGCACATCAAGGGGGACTCCCACCTACGAGCAGTACTTC.

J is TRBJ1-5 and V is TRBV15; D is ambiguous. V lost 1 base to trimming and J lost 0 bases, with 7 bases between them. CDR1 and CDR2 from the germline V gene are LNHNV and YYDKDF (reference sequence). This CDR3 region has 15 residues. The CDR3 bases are TGTGCCACCAGCAGAGTCAGGTATAGCAATCAGCCCCAGCATTTT. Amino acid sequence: CATSRVRYSNQPQHF.

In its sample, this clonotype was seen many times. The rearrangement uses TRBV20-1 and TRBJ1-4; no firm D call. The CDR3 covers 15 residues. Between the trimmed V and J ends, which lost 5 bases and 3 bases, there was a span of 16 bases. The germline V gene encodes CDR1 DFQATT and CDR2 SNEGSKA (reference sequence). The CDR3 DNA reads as TGCAGTGCTGTCGGGCAGCTTAACCCTAATGAAAAACTGTTTTTT. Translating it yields CSAVGQLNPNEKLFF.

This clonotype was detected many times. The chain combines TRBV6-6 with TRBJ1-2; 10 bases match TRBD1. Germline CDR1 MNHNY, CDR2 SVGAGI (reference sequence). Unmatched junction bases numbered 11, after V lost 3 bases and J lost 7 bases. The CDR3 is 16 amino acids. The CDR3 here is CASSYAWDRGSRGYTF. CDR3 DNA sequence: TGTGCCAGCAGTTATGCCTGGGACAGGGGATCTCGTGGCTACACCTTC.

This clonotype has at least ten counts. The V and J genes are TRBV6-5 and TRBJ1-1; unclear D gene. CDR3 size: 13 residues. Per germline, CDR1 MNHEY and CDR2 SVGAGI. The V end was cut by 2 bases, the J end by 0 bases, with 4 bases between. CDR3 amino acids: CASSYQMNTEAFF. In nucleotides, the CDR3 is TGTGCCAGCAGTTACCAAATGAACACTGAAGCTTTCTTT.

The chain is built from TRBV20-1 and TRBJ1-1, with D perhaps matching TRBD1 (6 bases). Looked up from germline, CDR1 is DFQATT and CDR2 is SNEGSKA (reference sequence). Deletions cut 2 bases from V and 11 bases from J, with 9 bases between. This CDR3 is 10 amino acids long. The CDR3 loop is CSARRGDAFF. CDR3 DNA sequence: TGCAGTGCTAGAAGGGGGGACGCTTTCTTT.

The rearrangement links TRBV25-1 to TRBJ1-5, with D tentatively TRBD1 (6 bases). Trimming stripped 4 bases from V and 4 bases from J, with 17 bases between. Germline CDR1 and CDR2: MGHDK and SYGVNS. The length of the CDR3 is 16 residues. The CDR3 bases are TGTGCCAGCAGTGCGACCGGGACAAGGGGGAATCAGCCCCAGCATTTT. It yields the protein CASSATGTRGNQPQHF. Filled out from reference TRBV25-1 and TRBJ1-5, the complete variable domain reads EADIYQTPRYLVIGTGKKITLECSQTMGHDKMYWYQQDPGMELHLIHYSYGVNSTEKGDLSSESTVSRIRTEHFPLTLESARPSHTSQYLCASSATGTRGNQPQHFGDGTRLSIL.

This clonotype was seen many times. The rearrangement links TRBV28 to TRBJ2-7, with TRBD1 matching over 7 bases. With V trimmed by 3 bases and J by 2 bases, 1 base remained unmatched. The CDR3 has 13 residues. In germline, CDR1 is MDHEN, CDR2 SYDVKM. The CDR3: CASSFQGAYEQYF. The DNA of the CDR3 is TGTGCCAGCAGTTTCCAGGGGGCCTACGAGCAGTACTTC.

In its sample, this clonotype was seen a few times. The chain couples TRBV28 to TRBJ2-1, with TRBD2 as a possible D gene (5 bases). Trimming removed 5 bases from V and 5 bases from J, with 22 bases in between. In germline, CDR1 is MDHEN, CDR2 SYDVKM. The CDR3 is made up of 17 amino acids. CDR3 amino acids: CASSPGSLGRSNNEQFF. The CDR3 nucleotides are TGTGCCAGCAGTCCGGGGTCTCTAGGGCGGTCCAACAATGAGCAGTTCTTC.

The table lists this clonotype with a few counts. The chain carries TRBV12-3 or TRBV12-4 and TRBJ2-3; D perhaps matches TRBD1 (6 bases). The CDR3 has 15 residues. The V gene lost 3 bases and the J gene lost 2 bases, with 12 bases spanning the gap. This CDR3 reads CASSLGQGNTDTQYF. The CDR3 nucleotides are TGTGCCAGCAGTTTGGGGCAGGGGAACACAGATACGCAGTATTTT.

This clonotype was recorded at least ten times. The CDR3 protein is CASSLGASGDYNEQFF. The CDR3 bases are TGTGCCAGCAGCTTAGGGGCTAGCGGGGACTACAATGAGCAGTTCTTC. The genes are TRBV11-3 and TRBJ2-1; TRBD2 matches 9 bases. CDR3 size: 16 residues. With V trimmed by 1 base and J by 3 bases, 4 bases remained unmatched. Germline CDR1 reads SGHNT; CDR2 reads YENEEA.

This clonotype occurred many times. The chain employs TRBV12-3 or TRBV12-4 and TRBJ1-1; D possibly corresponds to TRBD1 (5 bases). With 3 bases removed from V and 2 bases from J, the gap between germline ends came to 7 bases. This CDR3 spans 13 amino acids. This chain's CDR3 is CASSFGGNTEAFF. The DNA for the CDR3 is TGTGCCAGCAGTTTTGGGGGAAACACTGAAGCTTTCTTT.

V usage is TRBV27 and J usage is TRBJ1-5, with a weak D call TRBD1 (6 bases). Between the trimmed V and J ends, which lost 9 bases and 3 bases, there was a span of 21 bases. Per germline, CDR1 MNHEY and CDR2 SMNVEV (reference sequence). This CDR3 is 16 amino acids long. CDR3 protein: CASRKTGTSLNQPQHF. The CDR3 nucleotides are TGTGCCAGTAGGAAAACAGGGACTTCACTCAATCAGCCCCAGCATTTT.

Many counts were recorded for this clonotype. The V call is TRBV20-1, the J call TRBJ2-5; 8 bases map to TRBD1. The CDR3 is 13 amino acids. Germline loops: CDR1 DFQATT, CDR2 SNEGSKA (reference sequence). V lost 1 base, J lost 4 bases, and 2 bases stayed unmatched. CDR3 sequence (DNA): TGCAGTGCTAGAGTGGACAGGGTAGAGACCCAGTACTTC. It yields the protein CSARVDRVETQYF.

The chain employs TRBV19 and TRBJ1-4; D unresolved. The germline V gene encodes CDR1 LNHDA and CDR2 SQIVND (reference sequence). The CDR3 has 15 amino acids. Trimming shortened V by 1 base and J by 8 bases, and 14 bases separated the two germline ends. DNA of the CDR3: TGTGCCAGTAGTATAGGGCCGTCGGCCGGGGAAAAACTGTTTTTT. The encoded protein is CASSIGPSAGEKLFF.

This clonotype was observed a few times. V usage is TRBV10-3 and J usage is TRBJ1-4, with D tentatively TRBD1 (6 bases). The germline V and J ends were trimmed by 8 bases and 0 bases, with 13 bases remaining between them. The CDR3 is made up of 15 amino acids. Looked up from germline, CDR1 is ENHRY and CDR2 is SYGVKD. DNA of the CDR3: TGTGCCATCTCGGGGACACCCCCAACTAATGAAAAACTGTTTTTT. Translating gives CAISGTPPTNEKLFF.

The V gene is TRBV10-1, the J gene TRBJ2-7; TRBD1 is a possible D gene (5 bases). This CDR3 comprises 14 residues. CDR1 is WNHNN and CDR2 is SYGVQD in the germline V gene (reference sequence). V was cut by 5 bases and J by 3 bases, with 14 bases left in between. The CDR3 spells CASSYRNTGYEQYF. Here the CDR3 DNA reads TGCGCCAGCAGTTACAGGAATACTGGCTACGAGCAGTACTTC.

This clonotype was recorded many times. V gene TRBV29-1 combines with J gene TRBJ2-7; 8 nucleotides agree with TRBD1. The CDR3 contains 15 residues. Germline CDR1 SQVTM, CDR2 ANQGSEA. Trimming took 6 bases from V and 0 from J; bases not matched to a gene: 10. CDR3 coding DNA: TGCAGCGTGCGTTCCGCGACAGGGGCCTCCTACGAGCAGTACTTC. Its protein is CSVRSATGASYEQYF.

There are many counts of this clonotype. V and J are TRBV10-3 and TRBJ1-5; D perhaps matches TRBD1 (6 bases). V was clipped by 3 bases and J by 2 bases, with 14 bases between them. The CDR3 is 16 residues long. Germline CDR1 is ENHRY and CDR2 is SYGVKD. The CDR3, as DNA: TGTGCCATCAGTGATACAGGGTGGCTAGGCAATCAGCCCCAGCATTTT. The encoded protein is CAISDTGWLGNQPQHF.

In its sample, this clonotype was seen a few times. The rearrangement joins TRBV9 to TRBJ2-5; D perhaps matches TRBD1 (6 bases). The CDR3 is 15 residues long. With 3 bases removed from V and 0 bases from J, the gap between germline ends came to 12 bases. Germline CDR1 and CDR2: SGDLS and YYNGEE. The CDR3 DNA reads TGTGCCAGCAGCGGGACAGATATGTACCAAGAGACCCAGTACTTC. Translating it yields CASSGTDMYQETQYF.

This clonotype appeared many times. CDR3 DNA: TGTGCCAGCAGTTACCTGGCGGGCAGGGGCCAGCCCCAGCATTTT. It is translated as CASSYLAGRGQPQHF. The J gene is TRBJ1-5, the V gene TRBV6-2 or TRBV6-3, with D perhaps matching TRBD1 (6 bases). The CDR3 is made up of 15 amino acids. Germline-derived CDR1 and CDR2 are MNHEY and SVGEGT. V was trimmed by 2 bases and J by 7 bases, leaving 15 bases between them.